The rows below give T cell receptor beta chains drawn from one sample of a study of OX40 agonist ivuxolimab in advanced cancers. Some clones are missing from TCRdb's copy, which holds only in-frame ones; the method was immunoSEQ multiplex PCR. Of some 100,000 clones listed, less than 95% are singletons. Sequencing was performed on CD4+ or CD8+ T cells sorted from blood, taken in a trial of the OX40 agonist ivuxolimab. The receptors originated from an adult with an advanced solid tumor such as melanoma, head and neck, liver or kidney cancer. Each CDR3 is given with its conserved first and last residue. D genes are given only for firm matches. Clone size is not always given. Where it is, it says once, few, many or a class for expanded clones.

TGTGCCAGCAGTGAAGATGCAGACAGCCTCACAGATACGCAGTATTTT,CASSEDADSLTDTQYF,TRBV6-1,NA,NA,TRBJ2-3
TGTGCCAGCAGCTTATCAGGGACCACTGAAGCTTTCTTT,CASSLSGTTEAFF,TRBV7-3,NA,NA,TRBJ1-1
TGTGCCAGCAGCCCAAGTCCGGGAGGAAGGGAGCAGTACTTC,CASSPSPGGREQYF,TRBV7-2,NA,TRBD2,TRBJ2-7
TGTGCCAGTAGTCCAAGAAATACTGAAGCTTTCTTT,CASSPRNTEAFF,TRBV19,NA,NA,TRBJ1-1
TGCGCCAGCAGCCAAATAAGGGCAGGGGGAAACTATGGCTACACCTTC,CASSQIRAGGNYGYTF,TRBV4-3,NA,TRBD1,TRBJ1-2
TGTGCCAGTAGTATAGGGCTAAGTGGGACCGGGGAGCTGTTTTTT,CASSIGLSGTGELFF,TRBV19,NA,NA,TRBJ2-2
TGTGCCAGCAGCCCCAGGACGGGGTCTAGTGAGCAGTACTTC,CASSPRTGSSEQYF,TRBV7-7,once,NA,TRBJ2-7
TGTGCCAGCAGCTATCGACTAGCGGGAACCGGGGAGCTGTTTTTT,CASSYRLAGTGELFF,TRBV7-2,NA,TRBD2,TRBJ2-2
TGTGCCAGCACCTTGACTGCGAACACCGGGGAGCTGTTTTTT,CASTLTANTGELFF,TRBV6-1,NA,NA,TRBJ2-2
TGTGCCAGCAGCCGGACCGGGACAGGCTACGAGCAGTACTTC,CASSRTGTGYEQYF,TRBV7-2,NA,TRBD1,TRBJ2-7
TGTGCCAGCAGCTCCATTCGGGACAGGCTAAGGGATACGCAGTATTTT,CASSSIRDRLRDTQYF,TRBV5-6,NA,TRBD1,TRBJ2-3
TGTGCCAGCAGTTTGAGCGGGAGCATTGGCGGGGAGCTGTTTTTT,CASSLSGSIGGELFF,TRBV7-2,NA,TRBD2,TRBJ2-2
TGTGCCAGCAGCTTAGGGACTAGGTCTACAGATACGCAGTATTTT,CASSLGTRSTDTQYF,TRBV5-4,NA,TRBD2,TRBJ2-3
TGCGCCAGCAGCTTGGGTAGTCCCACTAGCACAGATACGCAGTATTTT,CASSLGSPTSTDTQYF,TRBV5-1,NA,NA,TRBJ2-3
TGTGCCAGCTCACCAAACAGGGGCTCCGGGGCCAACGTCCTGACTTTC,CASSPNRGSGANVLTF,TRBV18,NA,TRBD1,TRBJ2-6
TGTGCCAGCAGTGGTCCAGGGAACACTGAAGCTTTCTTT,CASSGPGNTEAFF,TRBV28,few,NA,TRBJ1-1
TGTGCCAGCTCACCCACAGATACGCAGTATTTT,CASSPTDTQYF,TRBV18,NA,NA,TRBJ2-3
TGTGCCAGTAGTAGGAGACTAGCGGACCCACGAAACTCCTACGAGCAGTACTTC,CASSRRLADPRNSYEQYF,TRBV19,NA,TRBD2,TRBJ2-7
TGTGCCGGATCAGTCACAGATACGCAGTATTTT,CAGSVTDTQYF,TRBV2,NA,NA,TRBJ2-3
TGTGCCAGCTCTCGACAGGACTACTCCTACGAGCAGTACTTC,CASSRQDYSYEQYF,TRBV18,NA,NA,TRBJ2-7
TGTGCCAGCACTGTCACGAACACCGGGGAGCTGTTTTTT,CASTVTNTGELFF,TRBV6-5,NA,NA,TRBJ2-2
TGTGCCAGTAGTCTACCGGGACTAGCGGCTGAGCAGTTCTTC,CASSLPGLAAEQFF,TRBV19,NA,TRBD2,TRBJ2-1
TGTGCCAGTAGGATGCAGAGCTCTGGAAACACCATATATTTT,CASRMQSSGNTIYF,TRBV19,NA,NA,TRBJ1-3
TGTGCCAGCGGGAATTACGGGGCCCAGAACACCGGGGAGCTGTTTTTT,CASGNYGAQNTGELFF,TRBV21-1,NA,NA,TRBJ2-2
TGTGCCAGCAGTGAAGGAGGGACAGGGGGGTACGAGCAGTACTTC,CASSEGGTGGYEQYF,TRBV6-1,NA,TRBD1,TRBJ2-7
TGTGCCAGCTCACCACCGGGACAGGGGGTGAAGGAGACCCAGTACTTC,CASSPPGQGVKETQYF,TRBV18,NA,TRBD1,TRBJ2-5
TGTGCCACCAGCAGAGACAGGGCCTCTGGGGCCAACGTCCTGACTTTC,CATSRDRASGANVLTF,TRBV15,NA,NA,TRBJ2-6
TGTGCCAGCAGTGCGCCGAATAGCGGGAGAGGTGGTGAGCAGTTCTTC,CASSAPNSGRGGEQFF,TRBV28,NA,TRBD2,TRBJ2-1
TGTGCCAGCTCACTAGCGGGAGGCAACGAGCAGTACTTC,CASSLAGGNEQYF,TRBV11-2,NA,TRBD2,TRBJ2-7
TGTGCCAGCAGCTATCGGAGGGGGGACACAGATACGCAGTATTTT,CASSYRRGDTDTQYF,TRBV7-6,NA,NA,TRBJ2-3
TGTGCCAGCAGCTCTTCCGGGACTAGCCCCGCAGAGACCCAGTACTTC,CASSSSGTSPAETQYF,TRBV5-8,NA,TRBD2,TRBJ2-5
TGTGCCTGGAGGTCCCCGGGACTAGCGGGAGGGAGAGACGAGCAGTACTTC,CAWRSPGLAGGRDEQYF,TRBV30,NA,TRBD2,TRBJ2-7
TGTGCCAGCAGTTTAGCAGGGAACTATGGCTACACCTTC,CASSLAGNYGYTF,TRBV28,NA,NA,TRBJ1-2
TGTGCCAGCAGCTTAGGACAGGGTCGTTCCACAGATACGCAGTATTTT,CASSLGQGRSTDTQYF,TRBV7-3,once,TRBD1,TRBJ2-3
TGTGCCACCAGCAGAAAACACCCAGGGCGGGACTATGGCTACACCTTC,CATSRKHPGRDYGYTF,TRBV15,NA,NA,TRBJ1-2
TGTGCCAGCAGTTACACGATGGCGGGAGGTTATGAGCAGTTCTTC,CASSYTMAGGYEQFF,TRBV6-5,once,TRBD2,TRBJ2-1
TGCGCCAGCAGCCCTGAACATGAAAAACTGTTTTTT,CASSPEHEKLFF,TRBV4-1,few,NA,TRBJ1-4
TGCGCCAGCAGCTTGGGGGTGAGCATGAACACTGAAGCTTTCTTT,CASSLGVSMNTEAFF,TRBV5-1,NA,NA,TRBJ1-1
TGTGCCAGCAGCCTCCCCATGCGGCGTTACTACAATGAGCAGTTCTTC,CASSLPMRRYYNEQFF,TRBV5-5,NA,NA,TRBJ2-1
TGCGCCAGCAGCCAAGAGAGACTAGCGGGGTCGGGGACGCAGTATTTT,CASSQERLAGSGTQYF,TRBV4-1,NA,TRBD2,TRBJ2-3
TGTGCCAGCAGCACAGGGATGCGGGCCTACAATGAGCAGTTCTTC,CASSTGMRAYNEQFF,TRBV7-2,NA,NA,TRBJ2-1
TGTGCCAGCAGCTTCGCAGACAATGAGCAGTTCTTC,CASSFADNEQFF,TRBV7-9,NA,NA,TRBJ2-1
TGTGCCAGCAGCTTACTGCTTGGGGAGCAGTTCTTC,CASSLLLGEQFF,TRBV7-9,NA,NA,TRBJ2-1
TGTGCCATCTCAAAGCTGGCGGGAGGTTCCTACAATGAGCAGTTCTTC,CAISKLAGGSYNEQFF,TRBV19,NA,TRBD2,TRBJ2-1
TGTGCCAGCAGCTCTACAGCGTTAAGGGAGCAGTTCTTC,CASSSTALREQFF,TRBV7-9,NA,NA,TRBJ2-1
TGTGCCAGCAGCTTAGTAGCTGGGGAGGGAAGCAATCAGCCCCAGCATTTT,CASSLVAGEGSNQPQHF,TRBV7-2,NA,NA,TRBJ1-5
TGTGCCAGCAGCTTTTATCAGACAGATACGCAGTATTTT,CASSFYQTDTQYF,TRBV13,once,NA,TRBJ2-3
TGTGCCAGCAGCGTAGCCCCCGGGACTAGCGGCACAGATACGCAGTATTTT,CASSVAPGTSGTDTQYF,TRBV9,NA,TRBD2,TRBJ2-3
TGTGCCAGCAGAAACAGGGGGCGTATTTATGGCTACACCTTC,CASRNRGRIYGYTF,TRBV6-4,NA,TRBD1,TRBJ1-2
TGCGCCACCTACCTCAGAAGCTCGATCACCGGCTCCTACGAGCAGTACTTC,CATYLRSSITGSYEQYF,TRBV10-2,NA,NA,TRBJ2-7
TGTGCCAGCAGCTTAAGACAGGCTAGCACAGATACGCAGTATTTT,CASSLRQASTDTQYF,TRBV13,NA,NA,TRBJ2-3
TGTGCCAGCAGCTTAAGGGCGAACACCGGGGAGCTGTTTTTT,CASSLRANTGELFF,TRBV7-9,NA,NA,TRBJ2-2
TGTGCCAGCACCCGGGCACGATCTAACTATGGCTACACCTTC,CASTRARSNYGYTF,TRBV7-2,NA,NA,TRBJ1-2
TGTGCCAGCAGCGGTCGGACTAGCGGGATCACAGATACGCAGTATTTT,CASSGRTSGITDTQYF,TRBV5-4,NA,TRBD2,TRBJ2-3
TGTGCCAGCAGTGCCACTTACAATGAGCAGTTCTTC,CASSATYNEQFF,TRBV27,NA,NA,TRBJ2-1
TGTGCCAGTAGTATCGGGGACAGCTCCTACAATGAGCAGTTCTTC,CASSIGDSSYNEQFF,TRBV19,NA,TRBD1,TRBJ2-1
TGTGCCTGGAGTCCGGGGCCGTATCAGCCCCAGCATTTT,CAWSPGPYQPQHF,TRBV30,NA,NA,TRBJ1-5
TGTGCCAGCAGCTCACAGACTGCCAAGGTGACAGATACGCAGTATTTT,CASSSQTAKVTDTQYF,TRBV11-2,once,NA,TRBJ2-3